A selection of T cell receptor beta chains follows, all from one sample in a study of T cell responses to AZD1222 COVID-19 vaccine. Sequenced by immunoSEQ multiplex PCR; TCRdb stores in-frame clones only, minus some. The sample carries about 67,000 clones, roughly 84% recorded once. The sequenced sample was peripheral blood, obtained on day 0 of AZD1222 vaccination. The receptor source for this set is an adult in good health. Each CDR3 is given with its conserved first and last residue. D genes are given only for firm matches. Size is stated for part of the rows, as once, few or many counts, or as a class when the clone is expanded.

v_call,d_call,clone_size,j_call,cdr3_aa,cdr3_nt
TRBV11-3,NA,NA,TRBJ2-3,CASSWGDNTDTQYF,TGTGCCAGCAGCTGGGGGGATAACACAGATACGCAGTATTTT
TRBV29-1,NA,NA,TRBJ2-1,CTATGASAYNEQFF,TGCACCGCTACCGGGGCTAGCGCCTACAATGAGCAGTTCTTC
TRBV28,NA,NA,TRBJ1-2,CASSSGTQNYGYTF,TGTGCCAGCAGTTCCGGGACGCAGAACTATGGCTACACCTTC
TRBV5-6,TRBD1,few,TRBJ1-1,CASSFEQGAWTEAFF,TGTGCCAGCAGCTTTGAGCAGGGGGCTTGGACTGAAGCTTTCTTT
TRBV19,TRBD2,NA,TRBJ2-5,CASSMTGGGETQYF,TGTGCCAGTAGTATGACGGGAGGGGGAGAGACCCAGTACTTC
TRBV29-1,NA,few,TRBJ1-6,CSVQWGDNSPLHF,TGCAGCGTCCAATGGGGGGATAATTCACCCCTCCACTTT
TRBV2,NA,NA,TRBJ1-3,CASSESGVSGNTIYF,TGTGCCAGCAGTGAATCAGGGGTCTCTGGAAACACCATATATTTT
TRBV6-5,TRBD1,once,TRBJ2-2,CASRPGQGNTGELFF,TGTGCCAGCAGACCGGGACAGGGCAACACCGGGGAGCTGTTTTTT
TRBV6-5,NA,NA,TRBJ2-1,CASYGAGKSYNEQFF,TGTGCCAGCTACGGGGCGGGGAAATCCTACAATGAGCAGTTCTTC
TRBV5-1,NA,NA,TRBJ2-2,CASSWGTGELFF,TGCGCCAGCAGCTGGGGGACCGGGGAGCTGTTTTTT
TRBV4-2,NA,NA,TRBJ1-6,CASSQGWDSPLHF,TGTGCCAGCAGCCAAGGCTGGGATTCACCCCTCCACTTT
TRBV9,NA,NA,TRBJ1-6,CASSVGHVNNSPLHF,TGTGCCAGCAGCGTAGGTCATGTCAATAATTCACCCCTCCACTTT
TRBV15,TRBD2,NA,TRBJ2-7,CATSRGTSGYEQYF,TGTGCCACCAGCAGAGGGACTAGCGGCTACGAGCAGTACTTC
TRBV4-3,TRBD2,NA,TRBJ2-5,CASSQGRLAGGYQETQYF,TGCGCCAGCAGCCAAGGTAGACTAGCGGGAGGTTATCAAGAGACCCAGTACTTC
TRBV16,NA,NA,TRBJ1-1,CASSQSGGTEAFF,TGTGCCAGCAGCCAATCGGGGGGGACTGAAGCTTTCTTT
TRBV24-1,TRBD2,NA,TRBJ2-7,CATSARTSGRFSYEQYF,TGTGCCACCAGTGCCAGGACTAGCGGGAGATTCTCCTACGAGCAGTACTTC
TRBV27,NA,NA,TRBJ1-1,CASSALSNTEAFF,TGTGCCAGCAGCGCCTTGTCGAACACTGAAGCTTTCTTT
TRBV3-1/TRBV3-2,TRBD2,NA,TRBJ2-5,CASSQGPAGLVETQYF,TGTGCCAGCAGCCAAGGACCAGCGGGATTAGTTGAGACCCAGTACTTC
TRBV30,NA,NA,TRBJ1-5,CAWSIGDGGQPQHF,TGTGCCTGGAGTATAGGGGACGGCGGACAGCCCCAGCATTTT
TRBV18,TRBD1,NA,TRBJ1-1,CASSPPAGGSEAFF,TGTGCCAGCTCCCCGCCGGCAGGGGGATCTGAAGCTTTCTTT